This T cell receptor (beta chain) was retrieved from a study of somatic mutations in cytotoxic T cells in rheumatoid arthritis. As for the study in general: Patient blood (roughly 30 ml EDTA) was collected right after diagnosis, preceding any treatment. Regarding the study as a whole: A finding that went unadjusted for multiple comparisons was the slight underrepresentation of TRBV07 in rheumatoid arthritis patients.

Germline CDR1 and CDR2: MNHEY and SMNVEV (reference sequence). V shed 0 bases and J 5 bases; nucleotides not matched to a gene: 6. The CDR3 is 16 residues long. Comments on this clone: Its specificity is not known.

Profiling relied on immunoSEQ multiplex PCR, and the TCRdb table lists in-frame clones only, not all of them. The data contain 15,000 or so clones, approximately 80% of them singletons. This rearrangement joins TRBV27 to TRBJ2-1; 8 bases agree with TRBD2. The source material was CD8+ T cells sorted from blood. The clonotype originates from an adult with rheumatoid arthritis. DNA of the CDR3: TGTGCCAGCAGTTTATCCCGGGGGGGGTTCAACAATGAGCAGTTCTTC. It yields the protein CASSLSRGGFNNEQFF.